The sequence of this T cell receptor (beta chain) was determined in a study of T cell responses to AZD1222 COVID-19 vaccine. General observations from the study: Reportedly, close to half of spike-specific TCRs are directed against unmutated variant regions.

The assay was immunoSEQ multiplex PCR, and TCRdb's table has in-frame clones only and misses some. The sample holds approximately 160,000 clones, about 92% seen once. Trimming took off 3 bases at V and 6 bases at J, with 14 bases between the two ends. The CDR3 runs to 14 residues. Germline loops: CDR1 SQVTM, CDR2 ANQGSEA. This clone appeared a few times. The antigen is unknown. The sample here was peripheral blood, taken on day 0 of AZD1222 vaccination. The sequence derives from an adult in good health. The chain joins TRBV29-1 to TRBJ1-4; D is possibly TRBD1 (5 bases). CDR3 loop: CSVELGTGHEKLFF. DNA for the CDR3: TGCAGCGTTGAGCTGGGGACCGGCCATGAAAAACTGTTTTTT.